The rows below give T cell receptor beta chains drawn from one sample of a study of T-cell memory formation after mild COVID-19. TCRdb re-called the 5' RACE reads with MiXCR, one entry per CDR3 protein. The sample lists under 300,000 distinct CDR3 sequences; over 15% were seen once. Sequencing used PBMCs or a T cell subset sorted from them (not recorded which). The origin of the receptors is a man in his late teens or twenties who had mild COVID-19 (a few samples of this study predate the infection). Cell type and time point are not known. The CDR3 runs from the conserved cysteine through the conserved F or W. A D gene is named only where the DNA matches it firmly. Size tells how often a clone was seen (once, few, many) or the class of an expanded clone, and some rows leave it out.

v_gene: TRBV7-2
d_gene: TRBD2
abundance: .
j_gene: TRBJ2-3
CDR3aa: CASSPASGRTDTQYF
CDR3nt: TGTGCCAGCAGCCCCGCTAGCGGTCGCACAGATACGCAGTATTTT

v_gene: TRBV7-9
d_gene: .
abundance: few
j_gene: TRBJ1-1
CDR3aa: CASTPGQQNTEAFF
CDR3nt: TGTGCCAGCACACCGGGACAACAAAACACTGAAGCTTTCTTT

v_gene: TRBV20-1
d_gene: .
abundance: .
j_gene: TRBJ1-2
CDR3aa: CSASPIYGYTF
CDR3nt: TGCAGTGCTAGCCCTATTTATGGCTACACCTTC

v_gene: TRBV7-2
d_gene: TRBD2
abundance: few
j_gene: TRBJ2-5
CDR3aa: CASSLGAGGLKYGKETQYF
CDR3nt: TGTGCCAGCAGCTTAGGAGCGGGGGGCCTTAAATATGGCAAAGAGACCCAGTACTTC

v_gene: TRBV9
d_gene: TRBD1
abundance: few
j_gene: TRBJ2-3
CDR3aa: CASSVWTGGTDTQYF
CDR3nt: TGTGCCAGCAGCGTTTGGACAGGGGGCACAGATACGCAGTATTTT

v_gene: TRBV5-5
d_gene: .
abundance: .
j_gene: TRBJ2-6
CDR3aa: CASSFGNSGANVLTF
CDR3nt: TGTGCCAGCAGCTTCGGTAACTCTGGGGCCAACGTCCTGACTTTC

v_gene: TRBV15
d_gene: .
abundance: few
j_gene: TRBJ1-5
CDR3aa: CATSRDYGEDQPQHF
CDR3nt: TGTGCCACCAGCAGAGATTATGGGGAAGATCAGCCCCAGCATTTT

v_gene: TRBV12-3/TRBV12-4
d_gene: TRBD1
abundance: .
j_gene: TRBJ1-1
CDR3aa: CASRTRGWAEAFF
CDR3nt: TGTGCCAGCAGGACCAGGGGGTGGGCTGAAGCTTTCTTT

v_gene: TRBV19
d_gene: .
abundance: .
j_gene: TRBJ2-3
CDR3aa: CATRRGVTDTQYF
CDR3nt: TGTGCCACCCGCAGAGGGGTCACAGATACGCAGTATTTT

v_gene: TRBV7-9
d_gene: .
abundance: .
j_gene: TRBJ2-3
CDR3aa: CASSIRNTQYF
CDR3nt: TGTGCCAGCAGCATTCGGAATACGCAGTATTTT

v_gene: TRBV5-1
d_gene: .
abundance: few
j_gene: TRBJ2-4
CDR3aa: CASSSEQGGAKNIQYF
CDR3nt: TGCGCCAGCAGCTCTGAACAGGGTGGGGCCAAAAACATTCAGTACTTC

v_gene: TRBV30
d_gene: .
abundance: .
j_gene: TRBJ2-7
CDR3aa: CAWSVRGLRTTSYEQYF
CDR3nt: TGTGCCTGGAGTGTACGGGGGCTAAGGACAACGTCCTACGAGCAGTACTTC

v_gene: TRBV5-1
d_gene: .
abundance: few
j_gene: TRBJ1-4
CDR3aa: CASSLRGTLEKLFF
CDR3nt: TGCGCCAGCAGCTTGAGGGGAACTTTAGAAAAACTGTTTTTT